The 19 T cell receptor beta chains reported below all come from one sample, sequenced in a study of vaccination effects on CD4 cells after COVID-19. The method was immunoSEQ multiplex PCR; TCRdb's version includes in-frame clones alone and lacks a portion of them. Found here are tens of thousands of clones, approximately 75% of them singletons; the top ten hold around 3%. The culture ran for about 10 days, and then CD4+ T cells were isolated. These TCRs' antigens remain unknown. This material consisted of CD4+ T cells from PBMCs cultured without peptide, taken before COVID-19 vaccination. The receptors come from a human donor who received a COVID-19 vaccine.

The DNA for the CDR3 is TGTGCCAGCAGTGGCCGGGACGTCGGAAACACCATATATTTT. This sequence encodes CASSGRDVGNTIYF. The chain carries TRBV2 and TRBJ1-3; D perhaps matches TRBD1 (5 bases). The germline gives CDR1 SNHLY, CDR2 FYNNEI. Trimming cost V 4 bases and J 4 bases, with 11 bases left between them. This CDR3 spans 14 amino acids.

The chain carries TRBV14 and TRBJ1-6; weak D call: TRBD1 (5 bases). The CDR3 sequence is 15 residues long. The germline gives CDR1 SGHDN, CDR2 FVKESK. The ends were cut back, 1 base at V and 3 bases at J, with 7 bases in the middle. The CDR3: CASSQGGLYNSPLHF. For the CDR3, the DNA is TGTGCCAGCAGCCAAGGGGGACTCTATAATTCACCCCTCCACTTT.

This clone occurred once. The chain recombines TRBV4-2 with TRBJ2-3, with TRBD2 matching 8 bases. V dropped 0 bases and J dropped 3; count of bases not matched to a gene: 11. Per the germline V gene, CDR1 is LGHNA and CDR2 is YNFKEQ. The CDR3 length is 18 residues. The chain's CDR3 is CASSQDKTSGSGTDTQYF. The DNA of the CDR3 is TGTGCCAGCAGCCAAGATAAAACAAGCGGGAGTGGGACAGATACGCAGTATTTT.

The genes are TRBV4-1 and TRBJ1-1; D not certain. V was clipped by 4 bases and J by 5 bases, with 11 bases between them. The CDR3 runs to 13 residues. The V gene's germline CDR1 is MGHRA and CDR2 YSYEKL. CDR3 sequence (DNA): TGCGCCAGCAGCCTTCAGACGGAAACTGAAGCTTTCTTT. Translating it yields CASSLQTETEAFF.

This chain joins TRBV7-9 and TRBJ1-1; no reliable D call. CDR1 is SEHNR, CDR2 FQNEAQ, per germline (reference sequence). Trimming took 1 base from V and 5 from J, leaving 5 bases between them. The CDR3 sequence is 12 residues long. CDR3 sequence: CASSLGSTEAFF. The DNA for the CDR3 is TGTGCCAGCAGCTTAGGATCGACTGAAGCTTTCTTT. The full variable domain, completed using reference TRBV7-9 and TRBJ1-1, is DTGVSQNPRHKITKRGQNVTFRCDPISEHNRLYWYRQTLGQGPEFLTYFQNEAQLEKSRLLSDRFSAERPKGSFSTLEIQRTEQGDSAMYLCASSLGSTEAFFGQGTRLTVV.

This clone was found a few times. The chain is built from TRBV18 and TRBJ1-5, with a weak D call TRBD1 (5 bases). CDR3 length equals 15 residues. Trimming stripped 2 bases from V and 9 bases from J, with 17 bases between. Germline V lookup: CDR1 KGHSH, CDR2 LQKENI. CDR3 DNA sequence: TGTGCCAGCTCACCAGCCAAGGGAGGGGCAGGGCCCCAGCATTTT. This gives the protein CASSPAKGGAGPQHF.

The V gene is TRBV6-5, the J gene TRBJ1-2; 8 positions agree with TRBD1. CDR1 and CDR2 from the germline V gene are MNHEY and SVGAGI. The CDR3 is made up of 13 amino acids. After removal of 6 bases from V and 5 bases from J, the junction contained 5 bases not matched to a gene. The CDR3 DNA reads as TGTGCCAGCAGCTTAACAGGGGGTTATGGCTACACCTTC. It is translated as CASSLTGGYGYTF.

The table lists this clone with a count of one. The chain is built from TRBV5-1 and TRBJ2-3; 7 bases are a match to TRBD1. J gave up 6 bases and V 2 bases, and 6 bases lay outside the gene matches. In germline, CDR1 is SGHRS, CDR2 YFSETQ. There are 14 residues in the CDR3. The DNA of the CDR3 is TGCGCCAGCAGCTTCGGACAGGTTTGGGATACGCAGTATTTT. Its translation is CASSFGQVWDTQYF.

The rearrangement uses TRBV7-2 and TRBJ1-1; possibly TRBD1 for D (6 bases). Trimming stripped 1 base from V and 4 bases from J, with 22 bases between. From germline, CDR1 is SGHTA and CDR2 FQGNSA. This CDR3 contains 18 residues. CDR3 in amino acids: CASSLGKTGRGQITEAFF. DNA of the CDR3: TGTGCCAGCAGCTTAGGGAAGACAGGTCGGGGGCAGATCACTGAAGCTTTCTTT. Together with reference TRBV7-2 and TRBJ1-1, the CDR3 gives the full variable domain: GAGVSQSPSNKVTEKGKDVELRCDPISGHTALYWYRQSLGQGLEFLIYFQGNSAPDKSGLPSDRFSAERTGGSVSTLTIQRTQQEDSAVYLCASSLGKTGRGQITEAFFGQGTRLTVV.

DNA for the CDR3: TGTGCCAGCAGTCCCCGGGACAGGGGGGTCTATGGCTACACCTTC. Translation gives CASSPRDRGVYGYTF. The chain employs TRBV27 and TRBJ1-2, with 11 positions matching TRBD1. The CDR3 is 15 amino acids. Germline-derived CDR1 and CDR2 are MNHEY and SMNVEV (reference sequence). The V and J ends lost 5 bases and 4 bases, in that order; junction bases with no gene match: 6.

This sequence joins TRBV2 and TRBJ1-1; no definite D call. Trimming stripped 1 base from V and 4 bases from J, with 7 bases between. The CDR3 runs 13 residues. Germline CDR1 reads SNHLY; CDR2 reads FYNNEI. The CDR3 loop is CASSEVGSTEAFF. CDR3 nucleotides: TGTGCCAGCAGTGAAGTAGGGAGCACTGAAGCTTTCTTT.

The chain couples TRBV5-1 to TRBJ2-6; 7 nucleotides agree with TRBD2. Germline lookup yields CDR1 SGHRS and CDR2 YFSETQ. V lost 4 bases, J lost 0 bases, and 7 bases stayed unmatched. The CDR3 is 17 residues long. CDR3 DNA sequence: TGCGCCAGCAGCCCGACTAGCCTTTACTCTGGGGCCAACGTCCTGACTTTC. Translation: CASSPTSLYSGANVLTF.

J is TRBJ1-6 and V is TRBV6-5, with TRBD1 as a possible D gene (5 bases). The germline V gene encodes CDR1 MNHEY and CDR2 SVGAGI. This CDR3 is built from 15 residues. V was cut by 6 bases and J by 6 bases, with 15 bases left in between. Here the CDR3 DNA reads TGTGCCAGCAGGCCCTCGACCGGGGCTAATTCACCCCTCCACTTT. It yields the protein CASRPSTGANSPLHF.

The chain uses TRBV19 and TRBJ1-6; TRBD1 agrees at 11 bases. The CDR3 sequence is 16 residues long. Trimming took 5 bases from V and 5 from J; bases not matched to a gene: 5. Germline CDR1 reads LNHDA; CDR2 reads SQIVND (reference sequence). CDR3 protein: CASSARDRGNNSPLHF. In DNA, the CDR3 is TGTGCCAGTAGTGCCCGGGACAGGGGGAATAATTCACCCCTCCACTTT.

The chain employs TRBV30 and TRBJ2-7, with TRBD1 identical over 7 bases. V trimming: 5 bases; J trimming: 3 bases; junction bases outside the gene matches: 7. The CDR3 runs to 13 residues. CDR1 GTSNPN and CDR2 SVGIG come from the germline V gene (reference sequence). The CDR3 sequence: CAWHPGQSYEQYF. The CDR3 DNA follows: TGTGCCTGGCACCCGGGACAGAGCTACGAGCAGTACTTC.

Points on this clone: This sample also contains other DNA sequences that code for the same CDR3. The chain is built from TRBV28 and TRBJ2-3, with D unclear. V lost 3 bases, J lost 6 bases, and 4 bases lay in between. The CDR3 has 11 residues. Germline loops: CDR1 MDHEN, CDR2 SYDVKM. CDR3 nucleotide sequence: TGTGCCAGCAGTTTTCGGGATACGCAGTATTTT. Translated: CASSFRDTQYF.

This chain uses TRBV6-7 with TRBJ1-1, with D possibly being TRBD1 (6 bases). TRBV6-7 is sorted into the ORF group, with uncertain function. The CDR3 consists of 13 residues. V was clipped by 5 bases and J by 3 bases, with 10 bases between them. The CDR3 loop is CASSPRGDTEAFF. The DNA for the CDR3 is TGTGCCAGCAGTCCGAGGGGGGACACTGAAGCTTTCTTT.

This clone has only a few counts. This chain connects TRBV6-5 to TRBJ2-7; no firm D call. The germline V and J ends were trimmed by 8 bases and 3 bases, with 11 bases remaining between them. The CDR3 consists of 12 residues. From germline, CDR1 is MNHEY and CDR2 SVGAGI. The CDR3 sequence: CASRTSVYEQYF. DNA for the CDR3: TGTGCCAGCCGGACGTCCGTCTACGAGCAGTACTTC.

The count of this clone is one. This rearrangement joins TRBV7-2 to TRBJ1-4; 7 positions agree with TRBD1. This CDR3 contains 14 residues. Germline V lookup: CDR1 SGHTA, CDR2 FQGNSA. With V trimmed by 5 bases and J by 7 bases, 7 bases remained unmatched. CDR3 in DNA: TGTGCCAGCAGCAGCCAGGGGGGTGGTGAAAAACTGTTTTTT. Its protein product is CASSSQGGGEKLFF.